Presented here are 3 T cell receptor beta chains from one specimen sequenced in a study of shared clonotypes between healthy human individuals. Selected positively for CCR7 and CD45RO-negative, naive CD8 cells excluded terminally differentiated effector memory CD45RA+ cells. The repertoire was sequenced with immunoSEQ multiplex PCR; TCRdb's copy has only in-frame clones and lacks some. This sample has about 2,100,000 clones, with approximately 94% found just once. Sample: naive CD8+ T cells from PBMCs. The receptors stem from a man aged 18 to 30 in good health. Some clones in this sample may be carry-over from other donors' samples.

The genes are TRBV7-2 and TRBJ2-3, with 10 bases aligning to TRBD2. Germline-derived CDR1 and CDR2 are SGHTA and FQGNSA. This CDR3 is 16 amino acids long. The trim removed 2 bases at V and 5 bases at J, leaving 7 bases unmatched. CDR3 sequence reads: CASSLILAGSRDTQYF. As DNA, the CDR3 is TGTGCCAGCAGCTTAATACTAGCGGGATCTCGAGATACGCAGTATTTT.

V gene TRBV27 combines with J gene TRBJ2-5; D perhaps matches TRBD2 (7 bases). The V and J ends lost 5 bases and 3 bases respectively, with 19 bases between them. The CDR3 covers 16 residues. Germline V gene lookup returns CDR1 MNHEY and CDR2 SMNVEV (reference sequence). In DNA form, the CDR3 reads TGTGCCAGCAGTGGACTTGGGGGGGGCGCGGAAGAGACCCAGTACTTC. Translation: CASSGLGGGAEETQYF.

The CDR3 is CASSDGRALNEQFF. DNA of the CDR3: TGTGCCAGCAGCGACGGGAGGGCCCTAAATGAGCAGTTCTTC. The chain combines TRBV9 with TRBJ2-1; 8 bases are shared with TRBD2. The germline V gene has CDR1 SGDLS and CDR2 YYNGEE. V was clipped by 3 bases and J by 7 bases; unmatched bases: 6. The CDR3 extends over 14 amino acids.